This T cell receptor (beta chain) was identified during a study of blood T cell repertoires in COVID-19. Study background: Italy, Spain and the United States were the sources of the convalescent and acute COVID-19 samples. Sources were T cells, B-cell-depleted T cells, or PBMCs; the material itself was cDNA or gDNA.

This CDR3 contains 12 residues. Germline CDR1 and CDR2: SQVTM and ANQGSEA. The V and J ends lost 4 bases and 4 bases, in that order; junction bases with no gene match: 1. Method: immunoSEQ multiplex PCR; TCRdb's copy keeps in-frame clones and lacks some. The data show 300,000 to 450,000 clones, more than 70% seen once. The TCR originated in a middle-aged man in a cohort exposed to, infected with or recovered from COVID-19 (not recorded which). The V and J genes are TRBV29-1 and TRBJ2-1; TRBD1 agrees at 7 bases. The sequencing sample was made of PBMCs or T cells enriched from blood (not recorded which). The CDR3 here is CSVGDSYNEQFF. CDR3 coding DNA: TGCAGCGTTGGGGACAGTTACAATGAGCAGTTCTTC.